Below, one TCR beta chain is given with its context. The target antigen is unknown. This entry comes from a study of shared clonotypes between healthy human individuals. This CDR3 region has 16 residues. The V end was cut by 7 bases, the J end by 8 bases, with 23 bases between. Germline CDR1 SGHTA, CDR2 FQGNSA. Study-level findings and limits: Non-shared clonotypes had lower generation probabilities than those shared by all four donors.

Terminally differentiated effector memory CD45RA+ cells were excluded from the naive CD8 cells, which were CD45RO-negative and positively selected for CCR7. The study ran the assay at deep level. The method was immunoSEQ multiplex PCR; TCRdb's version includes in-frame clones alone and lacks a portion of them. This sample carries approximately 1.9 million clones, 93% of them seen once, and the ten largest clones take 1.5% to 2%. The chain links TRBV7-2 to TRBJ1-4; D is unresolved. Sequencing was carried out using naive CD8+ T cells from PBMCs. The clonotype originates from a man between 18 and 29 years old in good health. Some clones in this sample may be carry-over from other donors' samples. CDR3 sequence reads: CASTPTGFGVREKLFF. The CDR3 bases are TGTGCCAGCACTCCGACCGGTTTCGGCGTCAGGGAAAAACTGTTTTTT. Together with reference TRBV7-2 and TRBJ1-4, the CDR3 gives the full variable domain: GAGVSQSPSNKVTEKGKDVELRCDPISGHTALYWYRQSLGQGLEFLIYFQGNSAPDKSGLPSDRFSAERTGGSVSTLTIQRTQQEDSAVYLCASTPTGFGVREKLFFGSGTQLSVL.